One TCR beta chain is described in this entry. As yet, its antigen is unknown. These data come from a study of vaccination effects on CD4 cells after COVID-19. CDR1 is SGDLS, CDR2 YYNGEE, per germline. Germline trimming cut 4 bases from V and 5 bases from J; bases unmatched to any gene: 13. The CDR3 runs to 17 residues. Whole-study findings and limits: Early post-infection timepoints were absent, and convalescent patients were few. Whether induced by infection or by vaccine, clones showed marked clonal contraction late after vaccination.

The ViraFEST assay expanded antigen-specific CD4+ T cells with viral peptide pools before sequencing. Subsequent to less than eleven days of culture, CD4+ T cells were isolated. Vaccination of participants consisted of two doses of either the BNT162b2 or mRNA-1273 vaccine. Having tested negative for nucleocapsid antibodies, the vaccine recipients showed no prior SARS-CoV-2 infection. The method was immunoSEQ multiplex PCR; TCRdb's version includes in-frame clones alone and lacks a portion of them. This sample carries under 30,000 clones, 60% to 75% of them seen once, and the ten largest clones take 15% to 20%.

Sequenced here: CD4+ T cells from PBMCs cultured with HCoV-OC43 spike peptides, sampled after COVID-19 vaccination. Sample subset: HCoV-OC43 spike overlapping peptide pool stimulation. V is TRBV9 and J is TRBJ2-5; TRBD2 matches 11 bases. The TCR originated in a human donor who received a COVID-19 vaccine. This chain's CDR3 is CASSPGASSGRLETQYF. In DNA, the CDR3 is TGTGCCAGCAGCCCAGGGGCGTCTAGCGGGAGGTTGGAGACCCAGTACTTC.